Below, 29 T cell receptor beta chains from the same sample are listed, as sequenced in a study of Graves' ophthalmopathy and Graves' hyperthyroidism. Amplification targeted the TCR beta CDR3 regions, with RNA transcripts as the source material. Scientists carried out first-round RT-PCR using HTBI primers and then a second-round multiplex PCR. TCRdb re-derived calls from the multiplex PCR reads in MiXCR, one entry per CDR3 protein. The sample carries 600,000 to 650,000 distinct CDR3 sequences, 20% to 25% recorded once. Source material: peripheral blood. These receptors originate from a woman aged 18-29 years with stable Graves' hyperthyroidism. Some clones in this sample may be carry-over from other donors' samples.

The CDR3 DNA reads TGTGCCAGCCGGGGGGGACAGGGGAATCAGCCCCAGCATTTT. As protein: CASRGGQGNQPQHF. The rearrangement uses TRBV27 and TRBJ1-5, with 10 nucleotides matching TRBD1. The ends lost 8 bases at V and 4 bases at J; junction bases unmatched: 5. Germline loops: CDR1 MNHEY, CDR2 SMNVEV (reference sequence). The CDR3 is made up of 14 amino acids.

This clonotype was recorded many times. The chain recombines TRBV6-1 with TRBJ2-5; D not resolved. Germline assignment: CDR1 MNHNS and CDR2 SASEGT. This CDR3 spans 13 amino acids. Trimming pared 2 bases from V and 5 bases from J, leaving 9 bases between. In DNA, the CDR3 is TGTGCCAGCAGTGAATGGCGAGATGAGACCCAGTACTTC. Translated: CASSEWRDETQYF.

This clonotype was picked up many times. The rearrangement uses TRBV28 and TRBJ1-1; tentative D call: TRBD1 (6 bases). V shed 6 bases and J shed 8 bases, with 10 bases lying between them. The CDR3 is 11 amino acids. CDR1 and CDR2 (germline): MDHEN, SYDVKM. CDR3 sequence: CASRLQGEAFF. CDR3 DNA: TGTGCCAGCAGACTTCAGGGGGAAGCTTTCTTT.

In this sample, this clonotype turned up many times. The gene calls are TRBV7-9 and TRBJ2-7; 9 bases agree with TRBD1. Germline trimming cut 2 bases from V and 5 bases from J; bases unmatched to any gene: 7. Germline V gene sequence: CDR1 SEHNR, CDR2 FQNEAQ (reference sequence). The CDR3 has 15 residues. The chain's CDR3 is CASSLSGTGSNEQYF. Here the CDR3 DNA reads TGTGCCAGCAGCTTATCAGGGACAGGGTCTAACGAGCAGTACTTC.

This clonotype has a count of ten or more. The CDR3 here is CSASAETGDTEAFF. The CDR3, as DNA: TGCAGTGCTAGTGCGGAGACAGGGGACACTGAAGCTTTCTTT. The chain recombines TRBV20-1 with TRBJ1-1; 8 bases align to TRBD1. The CDR3 loop spans 14 amino acids. Germline values: CDR1 DFQATT, CDR2 SNEGSKA (reference sequence). V gave up 3 bases and J gave up 3 bases; unmatched junction bases: 6.

This clonotype was counted a few times. V gene TRBV27 combines with J gene TRBJ2-2; TRBD2 might be the D (6 bases). Trimming took 0 bases from V and 0 from J, leaving 8 bases between them. The CDR3 extends over 16 amino acids. In germline, CDR1 is MNHEY, CDR2 SMNVEV (reference sequence). CDR3 sequence (DNA): TGTGCCAGCAGTTTATCTGGAGGGGCGAACACCGGGGAGCTGTTTTTT. This sequence encodes CASSLSGGANTGELFF.

The chain uses TRBV29-1 and TRBJ2-7; D may be TRBD2 (6 bases). Per the germline V gene, CDR1 is SQVTM and CDR2 is ANQGSEA. The CDR3 has 13 residues. The V end was cut by 7 bases, the J end by 0 bases, with 13 bases between. CDR3: CSALEGTSYEQYF. In DNA, the CDR3 is TGCAGCGCCTTGGAGGGGACCTCCTACGAGCAGTACTTC.

This clonotype was detected only a few times. This chain joins TRBV2 and TRBJ2-2, with D possibly being TRBD1 (5 bases). V lost 8 bases, J lost 4 bases, and 14 bases lay in between. Germline values: CDR1 SNHLY, CDR2 FYNNEI. There are 14 residues in the CDR3. The DNA for the CDR3 is TGTGCCAGCCTCAGCAGGGTTGCCACCGGGGAGCTGTTTTTT. This translates into CASLSRVATGELFF.

This clonotype came up a few times. The chain has TRBV7-9 and TRBJ2-7; TRBD2 agrees at 13 bases. The V and J ends lost 5 bases and 6 bases, in that order; junction bases with no gene match: 7. Germline CDR1 reads SEHNR; CDR2 reads FQNEAQ (reference sequence). This CDR3 comprises 15 residues. CDR3 region: CASSRSGTSGTEQYF. CDR3 in DNA: TGTGCCAGCAGCCGCTCCGGGACTAGCGGGACCGAGCAGTACTTC.

This clonotype has ten or more counts. The CDR3 DNA reads as TGTGCCAGCAGTTCCCCAGACCCGGACACGATCTATGGCTACACCTTC. Encoded protein: CASSSPDPDTIYGYTF. The chain couples TRBV7-9 to TRBJ1-2; a possible D gene is TRBD1 (5 bases). With 6 bases removed from V and 4 bases from J, the gap between germline ends came to 21 bases. CDR1 SEHNR and CDR2 FQNEAQ come from the germline V gene (reference sequence). The CDR3 sequence is 16 residues long.

This clonotype was found many times. The chain couples TRBV7-9 to TRBJ1-2, with a possible D match to TRBD1 (5 bases). Germline V gene data show CDR1 as SEHNR and CDR2 as FQNEAQ (reference sequence). Deletions cut 2 bases from V and 8 bases from J, with 15 bases between. This CDR3 spans 14 amino acids. The CDR3 sequence: CASSLRDQGDGYTF. CDR3 coding DNA: TGTGCCAGCAGCTTACGAGATCAGGGTGACGGCTACACCTTC.

This clonotype came up many times. The chain is built from TRBV19 and TRBJ1-3, with no clear D. V lost 3 bases to trimming and J lost 4 bases, with 10 bases between them. CDR3 length: 14 residues. Germline-derived CDR1 and CDR2 are LNHDA and SQIVND (reference sequence). CDR3: CASSIARKGNTIYF. The CDR3 nucleotides are TGTGCCAGTAGTATCGCCAGAAAGGGAAACACCATATATTTT.

Many counts were recorded for this clonotype. The V gene is TRBV4-2, the J gene TRBJ2-2; D is unclear. CDR3 length: 13 amino acids. Germline CDR1 reads LGHNA; CDR2 reads YNFKEQ. Trimming left V 2 bases short and J 6 bases short, with 7 bases between. DNA for the CDR3: TGTGCCAGCAGCCAACTCGCTCCCGGGGAGCTGTTTTTT. It is translated as CASSQLAPGELFF.

This clonotype showed up just a few times. The chain joins TRBV20-1 to TRBJ2-7, with D maybe TRBD2 (6 bases). CDR1 is DFQATT, CDR2 SNEGSKA, per germline (reference sequence). The CDR3 has 13 residues. V shed 4 bases and J shed 4 bases, with 14 bases lying between them. Here the CDR3 reads CSAIRDWPYEQYF. The CDR3 DNA reads TGCAGTGCTATCCGGGACTGGCCTTACGAGCAGTACTTC.

This clonotype came up a few times. CDR3 nucleotides: TGTGCCACCAGCACCCTTGTTGGGGTCCAAGAGACCCAGTACTTC. It yields the protein CATSTLVGVQETQYF. The V call is TRBV15, the J call TRBJ2-5; no firm D call. CDR1 is LNHNV, CDR2 YYDKDF, per germline (reference sequence). The germline V and J ends were trimmed by 4 bases and 1 base, with 13 bases remaining between them. The CDR3 extends over 15 amino acids.

This clonotype was found a few times. The chain combines TRBV6-1 with TRBJ2-5; D is perhaps TRBD1 or TRBD2 (6 bases each). The CDR3 is 14 amino acids. Trimming left V 7 bases short and J 5 bases short, with 17 bases between. In germline, CDR1 is MNHNS, CDR2 SASEGT. CDR3 amino acids: CASTKGGLGETQYF. The CDR3 DNA is TGTGCCAGCACCAAGGGGGGCCTAGGGGAGACCCAGTACTTC.

This clonotype was picked up many times. The rearrangement links TRBV30 to TRBJ1-2; the D gene is possibly TRBD1 (6 bases). Germline V gives CDR1 GTSNPN, CDR2 SVGIG (reference sequence). The CDR3 has 15 residues. Between the trimmed V and J ends, which lost 2 bases and 0 bases, there was a span of 13 bases. DNA for the CDR3: TGTGCCTGGAGTTACGGAGGGGGAGCTAACTATGGCTACACCTTC. Protein product: CAWSYGGGANYGYTF.

This clonotype occurred once. A junction end diverges from the germline sequence, so it may reflect a read error. The V and J genes are TRBV6-5 and TRBJ1-5; 9 bases are shared with TRBD1. CDR1 and CDR2 from the germline V gene are MNHEY and SVGAGI. This CDR3 contains 15 residues. The CDR3 bases are TGTGCCAGCACTTACGGCGGGACAGGGAATCAGCCCCAGCATTTT. As protein: CASTYGGTGNQPQHF.

This clonotype appeared many times. The chain's CDR3 is CALGLAGRLNTGELFF. The CDR3, as DNA: TGTGCCTTGGGACTAGCGGGGCGACTGAACACCGGGGAGCTGTTTTTT. The chain couples TRBV30 to TRBJ2-2; 13 nucleotides line up with TRBD2. This CDR3 region has 16 residues. V dropped 7 bases and J dropped 1; count of bases not matched to a gene: 6. Germline CDR1 reads GTSNPN; CDR2 reads SVGIG (reference sequence). The full variable domain, completed using reference TRBV30 and TRBJ2-2, is SQTIHQWPATLVQPVGSPLSLECTVEGTSNPNLYWYRQAAGRGLQLLFYSVGIGQISSEVPQNLSASRPQDRQFILSSKKLLLSDSGFYLCALGLAGRLNTGELFFGEGSRLTVL.

The chain uses TRBV19 and TRBJ1-1, with 10 bases lining up with TRBD1. From germline, CDR1 is LNHDA and CDR2 SQIVND (reference sequence). V dropped 5 bases and J dropped 4; count of bases not matched to a gene: 4. This CDR3 is 14 amino acids long. The CDR3 sequence is CASSLGTGATEAFF. The CDR3 DNA reads TGTGCCAGTAGTTTAGGGACAGGGGCCACTGAAGCTTTCTTT.

Many counts were recorded for this clonotype. V and J are TRBV12-3 or TRBV12-4 and TRBJ2-5; D is unresolved. With 0 bases removed from V and 2 bases from J, the gap between germline ends came to 7 bases. The CDR3 is 14 amino acids. CDR3 DNA sequence: TGTGCCAGCAGTTTAGCTAGCCGGCAAGAGACCCAGTACTTC. It codes for CASSLASRQETQYF.

This clonotype was counted ten times or more. The genes are TRBV20-1 and TRBJ2-7, with 10 bases matching TRBD2. With V trimmed by 0 bases and J by 4 bases, 6 bases remained unmatched. The CDR3 extends over 15 amino acids. The V gene's germline CDR1 is DFQATT and CDR2 SNEGSKA (reference sequence). The CDR3 bases are TGCAGTGCTAGAGACGCTAGCGGGGGTCCTTACGAGCAGTACTTC. Encoded protein: CSARDASGGPYEQYF.

This clonotype appeared many times. This rearrangement joins TRBV7-9 to TRBJ1-1; D is uncertain. Germline V lookup: CDR1 SEHNR, CDR2 FQNEAQ (reference sequence). V was clipped by 5 bases and J by 6 bases, with 10 bases between them. CDR3 length equals 12 residues. CDR3 amino acids: CASSPPPAEAFF. CDR3 bases: TGTGCCAGCAGCCCCCCGCCCGCTGAAGCTTTCTTT.

J is TRBJ2-1 and V is TRBV3-1; TRBD2 matches at 10 bases. This CDR3 has 19 residues. CDR1 is LGHDT and CDR2 is YNNKEL in the germline V gene (reference sequence). The V segment lost 3 bases and the J segment 0 bases; nucleotides outside the gene matches: 11. The CDR3 region is CASSHRGRTSGDSYNEQFF. The DNA for the CDR3 is TGTGCCAGCAGCCACCGGGGTAGGACTAGCGGAGACTCCTACAATGAGCAGTTCTTC.

The J gene is TRBJ1-1, the V gene TRBV12-3 or TRBV12-4, with 9 bases matching TRBD1. Trimming at V came to 8 bases and at J to 7 bases, leaving 8 bases not matched to a gene. CDR3 length equals 13 residues. The CDR3 protein is CASRPKGQGEAFF. CDR3 coding DNA: TGTGCCAGCCGCCCTAAGGGACAGGGTGAAGCTTTCTTT.

A few counts support this clonotype. The V call is TRBV2, the J call TRBJ2-2, with 7 positions matching TRBD1. This CDR3 comprises 14 residues. After removal of 5 bases from V and 8 bases from J, the junction contained 8 bases not matched to a gene. Germline V gives CDR1 SNHLY, CDR2 FYNNEI. CDR3 residues: CASSYRQGPGELFF. The CDR3 region has the DNA TGTGCCAGCAGTTATCGACAGGGTCCAGGGGAGCTGTTTTTT.

The chain carries TRBV7-9 and TRBJ1-1; D ambiguous. The CDR3 has 15 amino acids. CDR1 SEHNR and CDR2 FQNEAQ come from the germline V gene (reference sequence). V shed 1 base and J shed 5 bases, with 14 bases lying between them. As DNA, the CDR3 is TGTGCCAGCAGCTTAGTGGCAGGCCCGCAGACTGAAGCTTTCTTT. This translates into CASSLVAGPQTEAFF.

Ten or more counts support this clonotype. The chain's CDR3 is CASNPGPLLPQHF. Here the CDR3 DNA reads TGTGCCAGCAACCCGGGACCGCTGTTGCCCCAGCATTTT. The chain carries TRBV6-2 or TRBV6-3 and TRBJ1-5; D is possibly TRBD1 (5 bases). V lost 7 bases to trimming and J lost 9 bases, with 16 bases between them. The CDR3 is 13 residues long. Germline CDR1 and CDR2: MNHEY and SVGEGT.

The chain couples TRBV12-3 or TRBV12-4 to TRBJ2-2; D uncertain. Trimming removed 4 bases from V and 2 bases from J, with 11 bases in between. The CDR3 sequence is 15 residues long. The CDR3 loop is CASSSFGLNTGELFF. In DNA form, the CDR3 reads TGTGCCAGCAGTTCTTTTGGGTTAAACACCGGGGAGCTGTTTTTT.